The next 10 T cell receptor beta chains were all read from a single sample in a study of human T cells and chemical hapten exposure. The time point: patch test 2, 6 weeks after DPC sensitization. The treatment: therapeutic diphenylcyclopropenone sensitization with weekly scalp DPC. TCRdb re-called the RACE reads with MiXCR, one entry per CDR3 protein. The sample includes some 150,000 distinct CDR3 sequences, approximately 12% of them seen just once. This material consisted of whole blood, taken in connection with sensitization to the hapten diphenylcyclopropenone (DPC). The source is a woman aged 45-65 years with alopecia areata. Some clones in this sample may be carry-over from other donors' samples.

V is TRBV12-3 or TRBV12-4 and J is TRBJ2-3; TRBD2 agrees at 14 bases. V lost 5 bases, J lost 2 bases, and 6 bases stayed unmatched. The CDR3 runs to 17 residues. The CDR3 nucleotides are TGTGCCAGCAGTCCAGCGGGACTAGCGGGAGACACAGATACGCAGTATTTT. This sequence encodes CASSPAGLAGDTDTQYF.

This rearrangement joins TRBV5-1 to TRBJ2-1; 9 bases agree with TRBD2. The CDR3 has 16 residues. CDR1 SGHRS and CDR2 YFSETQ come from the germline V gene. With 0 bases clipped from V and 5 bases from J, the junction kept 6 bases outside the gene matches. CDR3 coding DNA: TGCGCCAGCAGCTTGGGAAGACTAGCGGCTCACAATGAGCAGTTCTTC. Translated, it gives CASSLGRLAAHNEQFF.

CDR3 nucleotide sequence: TGTGCCAGCTCACCACTCGACACAGGCGGGTCAGATACGCAGTATTTT. Amino acid sequence: CASSPLDTGGSDTQYF. The gene calls are TRBV18 and TRBJ2-3; the D gene could be TRBD1 or TRBD2 (5 bases each). The CDR3 extends over 16 amino acids. CDR1 and CDR2 (germline): KGHSH, LQKENI. The V gene lost 1 base and the J gene lost 4 bases, with 15 bases spanning the gap.

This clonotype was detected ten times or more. CDR3 sequence: CASSLETGLGNQPQHF. DNA of the CDR3: TGTGCCAGCTCATTGGAGACAGGGCTGGGGAATCAGCCCCAGCATTTT. V usage is TRBV18 and J usage is TRBJ1-5; 7 bases match TRBD1. V gave up 5 bases and J gave up 4 bases; unmatched junction bases: 11. CDR1 is KGHSH and CDR2 is LQKENI in the germline V gene. This CDR3 region has 16 residues.

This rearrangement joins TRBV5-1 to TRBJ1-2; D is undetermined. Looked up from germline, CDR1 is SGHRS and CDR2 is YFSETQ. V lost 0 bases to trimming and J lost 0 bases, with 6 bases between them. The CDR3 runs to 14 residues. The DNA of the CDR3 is TGCGCCAGCAGCTTGGACCCAGCTAACTATGGCTACACCTTC. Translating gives CASSLDPANYGYTF. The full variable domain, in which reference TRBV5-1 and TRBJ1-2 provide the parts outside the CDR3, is KAGVTQTPRYLIKTRGQQVTLSCSPISGHRSVSWYQQTPGQGLQFLFEYFSETQRNKGNFPGRFSGRQFSNSRSEMNVSTLELGDSALYLCASSLDPANYGYTFGSGTRLTVV.

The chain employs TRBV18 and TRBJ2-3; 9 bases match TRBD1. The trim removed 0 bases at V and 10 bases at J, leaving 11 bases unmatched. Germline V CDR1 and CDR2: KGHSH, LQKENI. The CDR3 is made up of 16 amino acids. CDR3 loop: CASSPPNRGLGQAQYF. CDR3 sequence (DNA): TGTGCCAGCTCACCACCGAACAGGGGGCTCGGTCAAGCGCAGTATTTT.

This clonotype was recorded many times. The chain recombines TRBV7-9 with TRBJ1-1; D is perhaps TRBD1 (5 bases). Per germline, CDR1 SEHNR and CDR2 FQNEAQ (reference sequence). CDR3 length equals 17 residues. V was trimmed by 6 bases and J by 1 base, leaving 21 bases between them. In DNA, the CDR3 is TGTGCCAGCAGTGGCCGGGGCCTACGAGGTCCGAACACTGAAGCTTTCTTT. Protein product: CASSGRGLRGPNTEAFF.

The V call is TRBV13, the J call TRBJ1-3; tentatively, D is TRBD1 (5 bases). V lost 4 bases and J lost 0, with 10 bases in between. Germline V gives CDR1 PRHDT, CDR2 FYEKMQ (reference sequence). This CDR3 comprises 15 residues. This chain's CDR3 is CASSSGSRSGNTIYF. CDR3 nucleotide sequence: TGTGCCAGCAGCTCAGGGTCTCGCTCTGGAAACACCATATATTTT.

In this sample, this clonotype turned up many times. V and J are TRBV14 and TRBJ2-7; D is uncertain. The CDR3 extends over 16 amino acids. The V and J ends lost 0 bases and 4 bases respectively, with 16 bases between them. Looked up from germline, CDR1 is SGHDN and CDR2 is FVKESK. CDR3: CASSQDLSQARYEQYF. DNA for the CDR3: TGTGCCAGCAGCCAAGATCTCTCGCAGGCGCGGTACGAGCAGTACTTC.

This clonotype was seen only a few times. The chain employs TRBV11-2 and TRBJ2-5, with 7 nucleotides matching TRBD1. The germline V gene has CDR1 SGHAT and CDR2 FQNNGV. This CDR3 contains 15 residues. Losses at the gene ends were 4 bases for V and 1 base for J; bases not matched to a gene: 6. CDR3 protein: CASSSTGAGQETQYF. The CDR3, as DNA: TGTGCCAGCAGCTCCACAGGGGCGGGCCAAGAGACCCAGTACTTC.